The sequence of this TCR beta chain was determined in a study of a mutant IDH1 vaccine in newly diagnosed glioma (dated by TCRdb to 2020 to 2022). Study-level background: Of the approximately 33 patients who were treated, 62.5% were male and around 40% were female, and the mean age was roughly 40 years. Before enrollment, most patients had been given radiochemotherapy with temozolomide as standard therapy, while the rest had received either radiotherapy alone or temozolomide alone. Peripheral blood was collected at six visits: V03 (baseline), V05, V07, V10, V12 and V13. Longitudinal TCRB deep sequencing was performed for some 25 treated patients wherever samples were available for exploratory analyses. Here is what the overall study found, with its caveats: The authors stated that sample limitations prevented analyses of patient blood samples from being reproduced. Immune responses induced by the vaccine were seen in approximately 93% of patients across multiple MHC alleles. Selection of PBMC samples for TCRB deep sequencing was based on availability. Pseudoprogression seemed to be unrelated to changes in the top peripheral T cell clonotypes found by TCRB sequencing.

The method was the immunoSEQ multiplex PCR assay. Rearranged TCR beta chain sequences were amplified using the hsTCRB Kit according to the manufacturer's protocol. An Illumina MiSeq was used to sequence the TCRB libraries. In the paper's pipeline: The kit vendor's proprietary platform handled demultiplexing, trimming and gene mapping. Drawn from immuneACCESS, this table holds only the in-frame rearrangements with V and J called that TCRdb kept. Clones are partly lost; checked studies trace under half to an unresolved V gene and leave the rest unexplained. V, J and clone size derive from that table, while D and trimming were established from the DNA sequence. This sample is represented by 92,000 or so clones; around 80% of them were singletons. The ten largest account for around 5.2% of the sample. Notes on this clone: It lacks a known antigen. No much larger clonotype is one base removed from it; base qualities were not supplied.

The label giving this sample's time point can be read as: baseline, week 1 (first vaccination visit). The sample's treatment or condition label, in plain terms: pre-vaccination baseline after standard-of-care therapy. All donors had newly diagnosed IDH1-mutant astrocytomas of WHO grade 3 or 4 that showed loss of nuclear ATRX. The samples were drawn from NOA16, a multicentre, single-arm, open-label phase I trial in Germany that tested a mutant IDH1 peptide vaccine in humans for the first time. Visit V03 blood draws served as the baseline sample for immunogenicity testing. Genomic DNA for TCRB sequencing was extracted from EDTA blood using the DNeasy Blood and Tissue Kit. This receptor was taken from a man between 35 and 55 years old with glioma. Some clones in this sample may be carry-over from other donors' samples. Sample: PBMCs, taken from a glioma patient treated with radiotherapy, temozolomide or both.

The CDR3 here reads CASSPAAKLNEQFF. In nucleotides, the sequence is TGCGCCAGCAGCCCTGCAGCGAAATTAAATGAGCAGTTCTTC. The V and J segments used are TRBV5-1 and TRBJ2-1; the D gene cannot be resolved reliably. The CDR3 holds 14 amino acids from the cysteine to the phenylalanine. The only DNA kept is the CDR3, 42 bases in frame from the first base. CDR1 and CDR2 were assigned from the germline V gene as SGHRS and YFSETQ. V is cut by 4 bases and J by 7 bases, and the space between the germline ends is 15 bases.